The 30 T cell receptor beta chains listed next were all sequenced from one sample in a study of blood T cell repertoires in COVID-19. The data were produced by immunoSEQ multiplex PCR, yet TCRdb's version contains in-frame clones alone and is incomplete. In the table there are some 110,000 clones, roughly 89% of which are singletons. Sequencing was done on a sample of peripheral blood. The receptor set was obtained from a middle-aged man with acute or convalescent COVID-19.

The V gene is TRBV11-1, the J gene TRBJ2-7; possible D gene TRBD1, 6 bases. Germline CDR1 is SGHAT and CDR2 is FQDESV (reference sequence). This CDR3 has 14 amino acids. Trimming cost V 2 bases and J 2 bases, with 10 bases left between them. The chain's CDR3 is CASSLSQGPYEQYF. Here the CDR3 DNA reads TGTGCCAGCAGCTTAAGCCAGGGGCCCTACGAGCAGTACTTC.

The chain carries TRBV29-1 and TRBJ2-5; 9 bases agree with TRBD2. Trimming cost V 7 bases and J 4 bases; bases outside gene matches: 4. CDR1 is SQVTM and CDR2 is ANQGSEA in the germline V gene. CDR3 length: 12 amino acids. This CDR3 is CSGGGARETQYF. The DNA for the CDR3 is TGCAGCGGCGGGGGGGCGAGAGAGACCCAGTACTTC.

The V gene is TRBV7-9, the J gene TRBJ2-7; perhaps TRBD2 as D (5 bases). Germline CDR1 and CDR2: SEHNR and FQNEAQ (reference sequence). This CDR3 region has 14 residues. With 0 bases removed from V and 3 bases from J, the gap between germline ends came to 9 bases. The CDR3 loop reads CASSLAPSYYEQYF. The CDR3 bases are TGTGCCAGCAGCTTAGCCCCTAGCTACTACGAGCAGTACTTC.

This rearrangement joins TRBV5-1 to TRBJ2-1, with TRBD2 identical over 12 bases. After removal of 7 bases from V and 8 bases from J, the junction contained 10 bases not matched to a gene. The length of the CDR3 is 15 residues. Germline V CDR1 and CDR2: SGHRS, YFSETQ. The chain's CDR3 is CASRASGGAGDEQFF. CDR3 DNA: TGCGCCAGCCGGGCTAGCGGGGGGGCTGGCGATGAGCAGTTCTTC.

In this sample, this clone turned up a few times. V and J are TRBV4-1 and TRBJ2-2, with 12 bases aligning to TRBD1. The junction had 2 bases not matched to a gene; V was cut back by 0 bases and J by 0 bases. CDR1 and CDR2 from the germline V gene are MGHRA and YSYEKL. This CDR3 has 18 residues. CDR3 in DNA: TGCGCCAGCAGCCAAGAGGGACAGGGGGCGTCGAACACCGGGGAGCTGTTTTTT. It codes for CASSQEGQGASNTGELFF.

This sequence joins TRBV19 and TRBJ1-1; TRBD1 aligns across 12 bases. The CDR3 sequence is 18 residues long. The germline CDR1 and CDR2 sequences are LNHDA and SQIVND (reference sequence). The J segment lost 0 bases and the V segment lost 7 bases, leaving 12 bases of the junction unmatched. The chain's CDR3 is CASTPRDRGLEMNTEAFF. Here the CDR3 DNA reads TGTGCCAGTACCCCAAGGGACAGGGGGCTTGAGATGAACACTGAAGCTTTCTTT.

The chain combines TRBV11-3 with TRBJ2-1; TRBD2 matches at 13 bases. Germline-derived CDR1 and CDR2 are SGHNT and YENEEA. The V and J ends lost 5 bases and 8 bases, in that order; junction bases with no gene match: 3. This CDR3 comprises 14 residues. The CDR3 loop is CASSGLAGVDEQFF. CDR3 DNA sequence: TGTGCCAGCAGCGGACTAGCGGGGGTGGATGAGCAGTTCTTC.

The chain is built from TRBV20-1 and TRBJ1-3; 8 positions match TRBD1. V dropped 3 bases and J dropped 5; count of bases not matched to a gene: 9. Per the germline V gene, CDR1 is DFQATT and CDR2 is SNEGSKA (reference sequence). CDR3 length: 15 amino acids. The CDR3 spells CSASSGTGLRNTIYF. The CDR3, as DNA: TGCAGTGCTAGTTCCGGGACAGGTCTCAGAAACACCATATATTTT.

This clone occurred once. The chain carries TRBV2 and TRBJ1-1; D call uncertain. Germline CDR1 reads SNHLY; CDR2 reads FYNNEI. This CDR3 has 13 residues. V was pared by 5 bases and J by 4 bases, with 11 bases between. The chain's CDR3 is CASSSSVVTEAFF. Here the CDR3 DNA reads TGTGCCAGCAGTTCCTCAGTCGTCACTGAAGCTTTCTTT.

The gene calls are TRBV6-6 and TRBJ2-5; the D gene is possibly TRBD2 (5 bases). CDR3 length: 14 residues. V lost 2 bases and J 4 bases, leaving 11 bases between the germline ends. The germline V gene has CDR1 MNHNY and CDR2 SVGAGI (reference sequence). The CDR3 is CASSYGLAPETQYF. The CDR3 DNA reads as TGTGCCAGCAGTTACGGGCTAGCCCCAGAGACCCAGTACTTC.

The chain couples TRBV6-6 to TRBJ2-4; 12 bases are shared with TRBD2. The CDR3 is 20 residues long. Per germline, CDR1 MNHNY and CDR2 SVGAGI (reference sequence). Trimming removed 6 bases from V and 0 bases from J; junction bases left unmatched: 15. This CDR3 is CASSTIYGLAGPIAKNIQYF. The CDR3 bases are TGTGCCAGCAGCACCATATATGGACTAGCGGGGCCGATAGCCAAAAACATTCAGTACTTC.

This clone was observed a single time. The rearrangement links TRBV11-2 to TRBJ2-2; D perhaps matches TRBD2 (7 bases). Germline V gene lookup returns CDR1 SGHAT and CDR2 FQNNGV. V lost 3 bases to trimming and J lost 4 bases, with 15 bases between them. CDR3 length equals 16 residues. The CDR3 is CASSFRGSGLTGELFF. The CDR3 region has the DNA TGTGCCAGCAGCTTCAGGGGTAGCGGGCTCACCGGGGAGCTGTTTTTT.

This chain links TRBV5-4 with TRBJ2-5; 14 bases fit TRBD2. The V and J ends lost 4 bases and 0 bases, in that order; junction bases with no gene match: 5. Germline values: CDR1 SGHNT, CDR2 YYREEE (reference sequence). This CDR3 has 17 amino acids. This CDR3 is CASSPGLAGGNQETQYF. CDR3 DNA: TGTGCCAGCAGCCCTGGACTAGCGGGGGGTAACCAAGAGACCCAGTACTTC.

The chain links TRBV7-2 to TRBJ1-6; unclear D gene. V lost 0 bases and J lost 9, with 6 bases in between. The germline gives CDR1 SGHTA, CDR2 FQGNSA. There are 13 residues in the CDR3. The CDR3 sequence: CASSLAAGSPLHF. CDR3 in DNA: TGTGCCAGCAGCTTAGCGGCAGGTTCACCCCTCCACTTT.

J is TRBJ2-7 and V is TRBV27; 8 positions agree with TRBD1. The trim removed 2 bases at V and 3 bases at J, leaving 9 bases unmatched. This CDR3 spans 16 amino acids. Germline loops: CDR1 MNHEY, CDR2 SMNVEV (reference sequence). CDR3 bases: TGTGCCAGCAGTTTAAGTTCGGGACAGGTGTTCTACGAGCAGTACTTC. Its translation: CASSLSSGQVFYEQYF.

CDR3 DNA sequence: TGTGCCAGCAGCTTCTTTTACGGAACTAAAGATGAAAAACTGTTTTTT. Protein sequence: CASSFFYGTKDEKLFF. The chain has TRBV5-6 and TRBJ1-4; D unresolved. The CDR3 sequence is 16 residues long. Germline CDR1 SGHDT, CDR2 YYEEEE. Trimming stripped 2 bases from V and 6 bases from J, with 17 bases between. Full variable domain (remainder filled in from reference TRBV5-6 and TRBJ1-4): DAGVTQSPTHLIKTRGQQVTLRCSPKSGHDTVSWYQQALGQGPQFIFQYYEEEERQRGNFPDRFSGHQFPNYSSELNVNALLLGDSALYLCASSFFYGTKDEKLFFGSGTQLSVL.

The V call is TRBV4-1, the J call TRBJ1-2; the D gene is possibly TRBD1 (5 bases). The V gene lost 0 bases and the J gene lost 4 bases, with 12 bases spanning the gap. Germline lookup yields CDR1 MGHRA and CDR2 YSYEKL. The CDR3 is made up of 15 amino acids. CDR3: CASSQEGRGTYGYTF. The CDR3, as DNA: TGCGCCAGCAGCCAAGAGGGGAGGGGTACCTATGGCTACACCTTC.

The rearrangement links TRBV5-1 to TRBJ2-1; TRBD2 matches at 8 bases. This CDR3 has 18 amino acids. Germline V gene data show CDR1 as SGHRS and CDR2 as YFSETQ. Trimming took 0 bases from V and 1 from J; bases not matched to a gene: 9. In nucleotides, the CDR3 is TGCGCCAGCAGCTTGGTAGGCCTTAGCGGGGTATCCTACAATGAGCAGTTCTTC. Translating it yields CASSLVGLSGVSYNEQFF.

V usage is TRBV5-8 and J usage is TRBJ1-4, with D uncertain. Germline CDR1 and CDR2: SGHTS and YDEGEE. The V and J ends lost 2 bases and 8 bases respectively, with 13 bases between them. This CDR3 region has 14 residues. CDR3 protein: CASSLNGYGEKLFF. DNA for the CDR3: TGTGCCAGCAGCTTAAACGGGTACGGGGAAAAACTGTTTTTT.

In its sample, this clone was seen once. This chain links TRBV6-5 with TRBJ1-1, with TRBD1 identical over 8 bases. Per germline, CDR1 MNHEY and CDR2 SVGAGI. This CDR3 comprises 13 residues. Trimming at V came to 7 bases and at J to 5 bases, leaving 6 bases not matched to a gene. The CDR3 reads CASTGTGGTEAFF. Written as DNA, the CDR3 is TGTGCCAGCACCGGGACAGGAGGGACTGAAGCTTTCTTT.

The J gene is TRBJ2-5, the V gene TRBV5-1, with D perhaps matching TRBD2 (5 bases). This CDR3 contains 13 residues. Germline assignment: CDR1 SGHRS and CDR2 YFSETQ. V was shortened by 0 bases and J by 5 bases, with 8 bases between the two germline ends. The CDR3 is CASSLEGAETQYF. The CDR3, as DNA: TGCGCCAGCAGCTTGGAGGGAGCGGAGACCCAGTACTTC.

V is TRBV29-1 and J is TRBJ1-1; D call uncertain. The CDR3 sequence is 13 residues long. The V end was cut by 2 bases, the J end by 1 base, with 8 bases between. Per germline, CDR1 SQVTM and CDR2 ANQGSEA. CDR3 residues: CSVERGGNTEAFF. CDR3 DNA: TGCAGCGTTGAACGGGGTGGGAACACTGAAGCTTTCTTT. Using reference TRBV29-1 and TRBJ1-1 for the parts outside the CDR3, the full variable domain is SAVISQKPSRDICQRGTSLTIQCQVDSQVTMMFWYRQQPGQSLTLIATANQGSEATYESGFVIDKFPISRPNLTFSTLTVSNMSPEDSSIYLCSVERGGNTEAFFGQGTRLTVV.

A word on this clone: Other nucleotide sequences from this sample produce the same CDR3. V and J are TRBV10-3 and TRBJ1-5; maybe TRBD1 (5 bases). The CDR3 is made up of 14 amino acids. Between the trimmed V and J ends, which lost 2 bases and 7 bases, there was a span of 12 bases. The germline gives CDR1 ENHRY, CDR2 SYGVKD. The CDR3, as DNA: TGTGCCATCAGTGAGGGGACTAAGGGGCAGCCCCAGCATTTT. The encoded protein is CAISEGTKGQPQHF.

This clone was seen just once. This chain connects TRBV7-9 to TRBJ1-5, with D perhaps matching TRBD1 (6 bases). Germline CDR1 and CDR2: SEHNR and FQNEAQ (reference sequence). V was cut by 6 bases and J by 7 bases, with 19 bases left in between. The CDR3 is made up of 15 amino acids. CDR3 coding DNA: TGTGCCAGCAGTCTAGGCGCGGCAGGGGACCAGCCCCAGCATTTT. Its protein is CASSLGAAGDQPQHF.

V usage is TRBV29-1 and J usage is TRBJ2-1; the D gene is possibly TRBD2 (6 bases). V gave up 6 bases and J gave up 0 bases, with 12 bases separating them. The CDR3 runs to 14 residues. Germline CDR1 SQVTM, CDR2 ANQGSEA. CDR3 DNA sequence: TGCAGCGTCGGGGACTTGAGCTCCTACAATGAGCAGTTCTTC. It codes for CSVGDLSSYNEQFF.

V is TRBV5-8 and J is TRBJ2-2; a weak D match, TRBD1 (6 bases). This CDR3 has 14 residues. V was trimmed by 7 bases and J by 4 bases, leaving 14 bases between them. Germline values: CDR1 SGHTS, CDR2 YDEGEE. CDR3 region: CASRGRGSTGELFF. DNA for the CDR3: TGTGCCAGCCGGGGTAGGGGGAGCACCGGGGAGCTGTTTTTT. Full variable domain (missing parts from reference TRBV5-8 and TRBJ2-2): EAGVTQSPTHLIKTRGQQATLRCSPISGHTSVYWYQQALGLGLQFLLWYDEGEERNRGNFPPRFSGRQFPNYSSELNVNALELEDSALYLCASRGRGSTGELFFGEGSRLTVL.

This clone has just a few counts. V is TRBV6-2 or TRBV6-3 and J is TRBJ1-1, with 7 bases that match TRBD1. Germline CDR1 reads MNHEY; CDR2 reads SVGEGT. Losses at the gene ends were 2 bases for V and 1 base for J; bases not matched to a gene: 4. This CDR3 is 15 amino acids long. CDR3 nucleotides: TGTGCCAGCAGTTACGGTAGGGGGCGGAACACTGAAGCTTTCTTT. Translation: CASSYGRGRNTEAFF.

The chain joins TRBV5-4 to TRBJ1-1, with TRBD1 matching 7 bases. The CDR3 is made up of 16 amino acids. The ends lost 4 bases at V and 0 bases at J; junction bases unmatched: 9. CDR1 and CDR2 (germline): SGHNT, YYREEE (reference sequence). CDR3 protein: CASSPRKGAMNTEAFF. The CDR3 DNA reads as TGTGCCAGCAGCCCCCGGAAGGGGGCAATGAACACTGAAGCTTTCTTT. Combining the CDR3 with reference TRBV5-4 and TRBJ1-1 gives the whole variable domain ETGVTQSPTHLIKTRGQQVTLRCSSQSGHNTVSWYQQALGQGPQFIFQYYREEENGRGNFPPRFSGLQFPNYSSELNVNALELDDSALYLCASSPRKGAMNTEAFFGQGTRLTVV.

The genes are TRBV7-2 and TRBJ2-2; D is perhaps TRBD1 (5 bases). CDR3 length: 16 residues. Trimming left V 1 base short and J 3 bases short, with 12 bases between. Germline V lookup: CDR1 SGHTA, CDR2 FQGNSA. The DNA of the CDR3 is TGTGCCAGCAGCTTAGAAGGGGCCCCGTACACCGGGGAGCTGTTTTTT. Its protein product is CASSLEGAPYTGELFF. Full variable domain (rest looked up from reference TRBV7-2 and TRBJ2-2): GAGVSQSPSNKVTEKGKDVELRCDPISGHTALYWYRQSLGQGLEFLIYFQGNSAPDKSGLPSDRFSAERTGGSVSTLTIQRTQQEDSAVYLCASSLEGAPYTGELFFGEGSRLTVL.

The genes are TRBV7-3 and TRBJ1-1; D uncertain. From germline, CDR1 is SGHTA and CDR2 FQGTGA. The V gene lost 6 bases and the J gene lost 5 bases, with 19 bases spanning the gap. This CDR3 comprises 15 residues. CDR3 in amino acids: CASSTSSEARTEAFF. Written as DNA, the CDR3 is TGTGCCAGCAGTACATCCAGCGAGGCTAGGACTGAAGCTTTCTTT.